Each of the 2 T cell receptor beta chains below was sequenced from the same sample in a study of shared clonotypes between healthy human individuals. Cells designated naive CD8 were CD45RO-negative and were positively selected for CCR7, with terminally differentiated effector memory CD45RA+ cells excluded. The table came from immunoSEQ multiplex PCR; TCRdb's copy has only in-frame clones and leaves some out. The sample has roughly 2,000,000 clones, approximately 94% seen once. Sequenced: naive CD8+ T cells sorted from blood. The receptors shown here come from a man aged 18 to 30 in good health.

V and J are TRBV7-9 and TRBJ2-1; D perhaps matches TRBD2 (5 bases). The germline gives CDR1 SEHNR, CDR2 FQNEAQ (reference sequence). V shed 5 bases and J shed 4 bases, with 15 bases lying between them. The CDR3 is made up of 15 amino acids. CDR3 protein: CASSVSNGEYNEQFF. As DNA, the CDR3 is TGTGCCAGCAGCGTTAGCAACGGGGAGTACAATGAGCAGTTCTTC.

V gene TRBV7-9 combines with J gene TRBJ2-4, with TRBD2 matching over 9 bases. Trimming at V came to 0 bases and at J to 8 bases, leaving 5 bases not matched to a gene. Germline CDR1 SEHNR, CDR2 FQNEAQ (reference sequence). The CDR3 is 15 amino acids. CDR3 coding DNA: TGTGCCAGCAGCTTAGCGGTAGCGGGAGAGGACATTCAGTACTTC. Translating gives CASSLAVAGEDIQYF.